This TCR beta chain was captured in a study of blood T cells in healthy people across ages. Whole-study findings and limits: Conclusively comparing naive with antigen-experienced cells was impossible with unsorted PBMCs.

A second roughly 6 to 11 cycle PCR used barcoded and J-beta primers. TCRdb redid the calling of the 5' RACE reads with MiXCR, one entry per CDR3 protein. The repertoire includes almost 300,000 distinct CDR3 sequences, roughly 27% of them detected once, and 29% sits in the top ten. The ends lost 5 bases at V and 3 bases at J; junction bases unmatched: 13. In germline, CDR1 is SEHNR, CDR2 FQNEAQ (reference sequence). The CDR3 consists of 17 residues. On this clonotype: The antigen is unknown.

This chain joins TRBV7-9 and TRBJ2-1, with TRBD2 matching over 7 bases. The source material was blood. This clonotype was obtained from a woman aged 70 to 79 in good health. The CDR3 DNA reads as TGTGCCAGCAGCCCCGAGTCCCGACTAGCCTACTACAATGAGCAGTTCTTC. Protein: CASSPESRLAYYNEQFF.